The 30 T cell receptor beta chains listed next were all sequenced from one sample in a study of Ad26.COV2.S vaccination and SARS-CoV-2 variants. Sequencing was performed with immunoSEQ multiplex PCR; in TCRdb, only in-frame clones are kept and a portion is missing. The sample lists around 170,000 clones; approximately 88% were seen once. The input for sequencing was peripheral blood, taken after recovery from COVID-19. These receptors came from a human donor who had recovered from COVID-19.

The chain carries TRBV5-6 and TRBJ2-1, with D uncertain. The length of the CDR3 is 12 residues. The germline V gene has CDR1 SGHDT and CDR2 YYEEEE. V lost 0 bases, J lost 9 bases, and 7 bases lay in between. In DNA, the CDR3 is TGTGCCAGCAGCTTGGGTGGGGTTGAGCAGTTCTTC. It encodes CASSLGGVEQFF.

The rearrangement joins TRBV14 to TRBJ1-1; D uncertain. Germline CDR1 is SGHDN and CDR2 is FVKESK. Between the trimmed V and J ends, which lost 4 bases and 5 bases, there was a span of 8 bases. CDR3 size: 12 residues. CDR3 sequence (DNA): TGTGCCAGCAGCCGACTTGGGACTGAAGCTTTCTTT. Translated: CASSRLGTEAFF.

The J gene is TRBJ2-3, the V gene TRBV7-2, with a weak D call TRBD2 (5 bases). The CDR3 covers 19 residues. Germline loops: CDR1 SGHTA, CDR2 FQGNSA. Deletions cut 5 bases from V and 1 base from J, with 25 bases between. The CDR3 here is CASSLGVASPKAGTDTQYF. The DNA for the CDR3 is TGTGCCAGCAGCCTCGGGGTGGCTAGCCCGAAGGCCGGCACAGATACGCAGTATTTT.

The CDR3 is CAISEQRGVNNEQFF. As DNA, the CDR3 is TGTGCCATCAGTGAGCAGCGGGGGGTCAACAATGAGCAGTTCTTC. The rearrangement joins TRBV10-3 to TRBJ2-1; 9 positions agree with TRBD2. V shed 2 bases, J shed 5 bases, and the junction held 4 bases outside the gene matches. Per the germline V gene, CDR1 is ENHRY and CDR2 is SYGVKD. CDR3 size: 15 residues.

The chain recombines TRBV11-3 with TRBJ2-5; D tentatively reads TRBD1 or TRBD2 (5 bases each). The CDR3 contains 14 residues. V was cut by 1 base and J by 5 bases, with 11 bases left in between. CDR1 and CDR2 from the germline V gene are SGHNT and YENEEA. CDR3 DNA sequence: TGTGCCAGCAGCTTAGGTGGGGGAAGGGAGACCCAGTACTTC. Protein product: CASSLGGGRETQYF.

This chain joins TRBV5-4 and TRBJ2-4; maybe TRBD1 (5 bases). This CDR3 region has 17 residues. Per the germline V gene, CDR1 is SGHNT and CDR2 is YYREEE (reference sequence). V was pared by 4 bases and J by 0 bases, with 17 bases between. DNA of the CDR3: TGTGCCAGCAGCGAAGGGGAAGGGGTTCTAGCCAAAAACATTCAGTACTTC. It yields the protein CASSEGEGVLAKNIQYF.

V usage is TRBV19 and J usage is TRBJ2-7; 12 bases are shared with TRBD2. Germline V CDR1 and CDR2: LNHDA, SQIVND (reference sequence). The V segment lost 3 bases and the J segment 1 base; nucleotides outside the gene matches: 4. The CDR3 has 16 amino acids. The CDR3 is CASSMALAGGSYEQYF. CDR3 nucleotides: TGTGCCAGTAGTATGGCACTAGCGGGGGGATCCTACGAGCAGTACTTC.

The chain links TRBV6-4 to TRBJ2-4, with TRBD2 identical over 9 bases. Trimming at V came to 5 bases and at J to 4 bases, leaving 12 bases not matched to a gene. Germline V gives CDR1 MRHNA, CDR2 SNTAGT. This CDR3 comprises 17 residues. The DNA of the CDR3 is TGTGCCAGCAGTCTGGTAGCGGGAGAGAAAGAGAAAAACATTCAGTACTTC. Residues: CASSLVAGEKEKNIQYF.

This sequence joins TRBV24-1 and TRBJ2-1; 11 bases are shared with TRBD2. Germline CDR1 reads KGHDR; CDR2 reads SFDVKD. Trimming cost V 3 bases and J 7 bases; bases outside gene matches: 1. CDR3 length: 14 amino acids. The CDR3 nucleotides read TGTGCCACCAGTGATGTAGCGGGGGGGAATGAGCAGTTCTTC. Protein product: CATSDVAGGNEQFF.

This clone was seen once. The chain uses TRBV2 and TRBJ2-6; tentatively, D is TRBD2 (6 bases). V lost 6 bases and J lost 0, with 12 bases in between. Germline V gene lookup returns CDR1 SNHLY and CDR2 FYNNEI. CDR3 length equals 16 residues. The CDR3 nucleotides are TGTGCCAGCAGCCCCTCGGGGGTCTCTGGGGCCAACGTCCTGACTTTC. Protein product: CASSPSGVSGANVLTF.

The rearrangement uses TRBV27 and TRBJ1-2; D call uncertain. With 8 bases removed from V and 5 bases from J, the gap between germline ends came to 15 bases. The CDR3 is made up of 13 amino acids. Germline V lookup: CDR1 MNHEY, CDR2 SMNVEV (reference sequence). DNA for the CDR3: TGTGCCAGCGCCGGACGGGAGGGTTATGGCTACACCTTC. Encoded protein: CASAGREGYGYTF.

The chain carries TRBV29-1 and TRBJ2-3; maybe TRBD2 (7 bases). Trimming stripped 8 bases from V and 0 bases from J, with 18 bases between. The CDR3 is made up of 15 amino acids. Germline assignment: CDR1 SQVTM and CDR2 ANQGSEA. The CDR3 sequence: CSSWGGRTSTDTQYF. The CDR3 DNA is TGCAGCTCGTGGGGGGGGCGAACTAGCACAGATACGCAGTATTTT.

This clone showed up just once. V is TRBV7-9 and J is TRBJ2-5, with 10 bases lining up with TRBD2. Unmatched junction bases numbered 9, after V lost 1 base and J lost 4 bases. This CDR3 comprises 17 residues. Germline V gene lookup returns CDR1 SEHNR and CDR2 FQNEAQ (reference sequence). CDR3 nucleotide sequence: TGTGCCAGCAGCTTAGAGTCTAGCGGGGGCCGGAGAGAGACCCAGTACTTC. It codes for CASSLESSGGRRETQYF.

This rearrangement joins TRBV12-3 or TRBV12-4 to TRBJ1-1; a possible D gene is TRBD1 (5 bases). V lost 8 bases to trimming and J lost 1 base, with 11 bases between them. The length of the CDR3 is 13 residues. CDR3 loop: CASGWGGNTEAFF. The CDR3 DNA is TGTGCCAGCGGTTGGGGGGGGAACACTGAAGCTTTCTTT.

This clone was seen more than once but under ten times. The rearrangement joins TRBV6-6 to TRBJ1-2, with D possibly TRBD1 on 6 matching bases. This CDR3 spans 14 amino acids. V gave up 6 bases and J gave up 3 bases, with 14 bases separating them. Germline V gene sequence: CDR1 MNHNY, CDR2 SVGAGI (reference sequence). As DNA, the CDR3 is TGTGCCAGCAGCCCGGACAGTACAGACTATGGCTACACCTTC. Protein product: CASSPDSTDYGYTF.

The V gene is TRBV6-5, the J gene TRBJ1-1; 8 bases agree with TRBD1. CDR3 length: 13 residues. The germline gives CDR1 MNHEY, CDR2 SVGAGI. V lost 10 bases and J lost 5; bases outside the gene matches: 9. CDR3 residues: CAIEDREKTEAFF. CDR3 DNA sequence: TGTGCCATCGAGGACAGGGAGAAGACTGAAGCTTTCTTT.

V is TRBV7-2 and J is TRBJ1-4; D call uncertain. The CDR3 loop spans 15 amino acids. Trimming took 3 bases from V and 0 from J, leaving 8 bases between them. In germline, CDR1 is SGHTA, CDR2 FQGNSA. The CDR3 loop reads CASSFRAATNEKLFF. The DNA for the CDR3 is TGTGCCAGCAGCTTTAGGGCAGCAACTAATGAAAAACTGTTTTTT.

The chain couples TRBV24-1 to TRBJ2-6; 11 positions agree with TRBD1. The junction had 8 bases not matched to a gene; V was cut back by 7 bases and J by 1 base. This CDR3 region has 18 residues. CDR1 and CDR2 (germline): KGHDR, SFDVKD. CDR3 DNA: TGTGCCACCAGGGACCCGGGACAGGGGGTTTCTGGGGCCAACGTCCTGACTTTC. Translated, it gives CATRDPGQGVSGANVLTF.

The chain couples TRBV7-3 to TRBJ2-3; D gene ambiguous. The CDR3 consists of 13 residues. Germline CDR1 reads SGHTA; CDR2 reads FQGTGA. The ends were cut back, 5 bases at V and 4 bases at J, with 10 bases in the middle. CDR3 nucleotides: TGTGCCAGCAGCCCCCCCGGATCAGATACGCAGTATTTT. It is translated as CASSPPGSDTQYF.

The genes are TRBV21-1 and TRBJ2-3; the DNA was not used to check the table's D call, TRBD2. TRBV21-1 is tagged as a pseudogene. CDR3 length: 17 amino acids. CDR3 bases: TGTGCCAGCAGCAAAGAAAAGCATTCGTATGGCACAGATACGCAGTATTTT. The encoded protein is CASSKEKHSYGTDTQYF.

V is TRBV6-5 and J is TRBJ2-7, with D perhaps given as TRBD1 or TRBD2 (6 bases each). The CDR3 is 16 amino acids. V lost 2 bases and J 2 bases, leaving 16 bases between the germline ends. The V gene's germline CDR1 is MNHEY and CDR2 SVGAGI. Here the CDR3 DNA reads TGTGCCAGCAGTTACCGGGCCAAGGGGGAGGCCTACGAGCAGTACTTC. Translation: CASSYRAKGEAYEQYF.

The rearrangement links TRBV4-1 to TRBJ2-2; TRBD2 matches at 13 bases. The CDR3 runs to 19 residues. Unmatched junction bases numbered 8, after V lost 4 bases and J lost 0 bases. The germline gives CDR1 MGHRA, CDR2 YSYEKL. CDR3 nucleotide sequence: TGCGCCAGCAGCCTTGGACTAGCGGGGGCCACCGCGAACACCGGGGAGCTGTTTTTT. As protein: CASSLGLAGATANTGELFF.

The chain is built from TRBV4-1 and TRBJ1-4, with D possibly being TRBD1 (5 bases). The CDR3 spans 14 residues. Between the trimmed V and J ends, which lost 5 bases and 4 bases, there was a span of 11 bases. Germline-derived CDR1 and CDR2 are MGHRA and YSYEKL. DNA of the CDR3: TGCGCCAGCAGCTTCGACAGCGGTAATGAAAAACTGTTTTTT. This translates into CASSFDSGNEKLFF.

This chain links TRBV11-2 with TRBJ2-7; 9 nucleotides agree with TRBD1. Germline V lookup: CDR1 SGHAT, CDR2 FQNNGV. Germline trimming cut 6 bases from V and 2 bases from J; bases unmatched to any gene: 8. This CDR3 comprises 15 residues. CDR3 in amino acids: CASSSPGQGTYEQYF. The CDR3 nucleotides are TGTGCCAGCAGTTCTCCCGGACAGGGGACCTACGAGCAGTACTTC. The entire variable domain, with the rest obtained from reference TRBV11-2 and TRBJ2-7, is as follows: EAGVAQSPRYKIIEKRQSVAFWCNPISGHATLYWYQQILGQGPKLLIQFQNNGVVDDSQLPKDRFSAERLKGVDSTLKIQPAKLEDSAVYLCASSSPGQGTYEQYFGPGTRLTVT.

This chain links TRBV5-1 with TRBJ2-7, with TRBD1 as a possible D gene (5 bases). Trimming removed 3 bases at V and 4 bases at J, with 14 bases between. Germline CDR1 SGHRS, CDR2 YFSETQ. This CDR3 is 14 amino acids long. CDR3 sequence (DNA): TGCGCCAGCAGCTCCCGCAAGGGGCGGTACGAGCAGTACTTC. This sequence encodes CASSSRKGRYEQYF.

A remark on this clone: Within the sample, other DNA sequences also encode this same CDR3. This chain links TRBV2 with TRBJ2-3, with D tentatively TRBD1 or TRBD2 (6 bases each). The V end lost 3 bases, the J end lost 3 bases, and 13 bases lay between the germline ends. CDR1 and CDR2 (germline): SNHLY, FYNNEI. This CDR3 region has 15 residues. CDR3 loop: CASSEEGGRTDTQYF. For the CDR3, the DNA is TGTGCCAGCAGTGAGGAGGGGGGCCGTACAGATACGCAGTATTTT. Full variable domain (outside the CDR3, taken from reference TRBV2 and TRBJ2-3): EPEVTQTPSHQVTQMGQEVILRCVPISNHLYFYWYRQILGQKVEFLVSFYNNEISEKSEIFDDQFSVERPDGSNFTLKIRSTKLEDSAMYFCASSEEGGRTDTQYFGPGTRLTVL.

The chain recombines TRBV20-1 with TRBJ2-7; 9 bases match TRBD2. The V segment lost 3 bases and the J segment 7 bases; nucleotides outside the gene matches: 10. This CDR3 spans 14 amino acids. The germline gives CDR1 DFQATT, CDR2 SNEGSKA (reference sequence). CDR3 sequence reads: CSASPAGGPGEQYF. CDR3 in DNA: TGCAGTGCTAGTCCTGCGGGGGGGCCGGGGGAGCAGTACTTC.

This clone was counted many times. V usage is TRBV5-4 and J usage is TRBJ2-1; 7 nucleotides match TRBD2. This CDR3 has 16 residues. V dropped 0 bases and J dropped 4; count of bases not matched to a gene: 7. Germline values: CDR1 SGHNT, CDR2 YYREEE (reference sequence). CDR3: CASSLEEGGPYNEQFF. In DNA form, the CDR3 reads TGTGCCAGCAGCTTGGAAGAGGGAGGGCCTTACAATGAGCAGTTCTTC.

The CDR3 loop is CASSLDGGGRNTEAFF. CDR3 coding DNA: TGCGCCAGCAGCTTGGACGGGGGTGGTAGGAACACTGAAGCTTTCTTT. The gene calls are TRBV5-1 and TRBJ1-1; tentatively, D is TRBD1 (5 bases). The germline V gene has CDR1 SGHRS and CDR2 YFSETQ. The V end was cut by 0 bases, the J end by 1 base, with 13 bases between. This CDR3 comprises 16 residues.

The V and J genes are TRBV11-1 and TRBJ2-1; TRBD2 aligns across 10 bases. Germline V gives CDR1 SGHAT, CDR2 FQDESV (reference sequence). This CDR3 spans 16 amino acids. Trimming cost V 1 base and J 8 bases; bases outside gene matches: 8. The CDR3 spells CASSLDGLAGVDEQFF. CDR3 DNA sequence: TGTGCCAGCAGCTTAGATGGGCTAGCGGGAGTGGATGAGCAGTTCTTC.